The TCR beta chain described here comes from a study of blood T cell repertoires in COVID-19. TCRdb's table, derived via immunoSEQ multiplex PCR, lists solely in-frame clones and lacks some. The data show some 260,000 clones, 85% to 90% seen once. Before being deemed recovered, Cohort 3 donors had two negative PCRs, clearance, or symptom resolution. Per germline, CDR1 MRHNA and CDR2 SNTAGT. CDR3 length: 16 residues. V shed 0 bases and J shed 0 bases, with 9 bases lying between them. The source is a man in his forties or fifties who had recovered from COVID-19. Sample: PBMCs or T cells enriched from blood (not recorded which). The V call is TRBV6-4, the J call TRBJ1-5; possibly TRBD1 for D (6 bases). The CDR3 spells CASSDSRTDSNQPQHF. CDR3 DNA: TGTGCCAGCAGTGACTCGAGGACAGATAGCAATCAGCCCCAGCATTTT.